A single sample gave rise to the 19 T cell receptor beta chains below, sequenced in a study of CD8 T cells in ankylosing spondylitis. One entry per CDR3 protein, called by TCRdb with MiXCR from the 5' RACE reads. Of about 510,000 distinct CDR3 sequences listed, 5.3% are singletons. Regarding the study as a whole: Seven or eight highly homologous variants made up a TCR beta motif, and this motif appeared characteristic of ankylosing spondylitis blood.

These receptors have no identified antigens. The sequencing sample was made of blood, either unsorted or a sorted T cell fraction (not recorded which). The receptor set was obtained from a male donor with ankylosing spondylitis.

This clonotype has ten or more counts. The rearrangement uses TRBV4-3 and TRBJ2-5; no clear D. V shed 2 bases and J shed 4 bases, with 11 bases lying between them. The V gene's germline CDR1 is LGHNA and CDR2 YSLEER. This CDR3 region has 14 residues. CDR3 residues: CASSQFWMGETQYF. The DNA of the CDR3 is TGCGCCAGCAGCCAATTCTGGATGGGAGAGACCCAGTACTTC.

This clonotype was recorded many times. The junction and the germline gene differ at one end; a read error may be behind it. The CDR3 DNA sequence: TGCGCCAGCAGCTGGGGACAGGGCACCTACGAGCAGTACTTC. It encodes CASSWGQGTYEQYF. V and J are TRBV27 and TRBJ2-7, with TRBD1 matching 9 bases. The CDR3 contains 14 residues. The germline V gene encodes CDR1 MNHEY and CDR2 SMNVEV (reference sequence).

This clonotype was detected ten times or more. The V and J genes are TRBV28 and TRBJ1-1; 8 bases are shared with TRBD1. This CDR3 has 13 residues. The V and J ends lost 9 bases and 5 bases, in that order; junction bases with no gene match: 8. In germline, CDR1 is MDHEN, CDR2 SYDVKM. The CDR3 DNA sequence: TGTGCCAGTAGGGACAGGAGAGGAACTGAAGCTTTCTTT. Translation: CASRDRRGTEAFF. Filled out from reference TRBV28 and TRBJ1-1, the complete variable domain reads DVKVTQSSRYLVKRTGEKVFLECVQDMDHENMFWYRQDPGLGLRLIYFSYDVKMKEKGDIPEGYSVSREKKERFSLILESASTNQTSMYLCASRDRRGTEAFFGQGTRLTVV.

The chain couples TRBV6-6 to TRBJ1-1; D not certain. There are 13 residues in the CDR3. The V end was cut by 4 bases, the J end by 2 bases, with 8 bases between. CDR1 is MNHNY and CDR2 is SVGAGI in the germline V gene (reference sequence). This CDR3 is CASSCSSNTEAFF. The CDR3 nucleotides read TGTGCCAGCAGTTGCTCCTCAAACACTGAAGCTTTCTTT.

In this sample, this clonotype turned up many times. The J gene is TRBJ1-3, the V gene TRBV12-3 or TRBV12-4; 7 bases are a match to TRBD1. CDR3 length equals 14 residues. The V segment lost 6 bases and the J segment 2 bases; nucleotides outside the gene matches: 4. Written as DNA, the CDR3 is TGTGCCAGCAGCCTGACAGGGACTGGAAACACCATATATTTT. Its protein is CASSLTGTGNTIYF.

The chain combines TRBV2 with TRBJ2-7, with TRBD1 as a possible D gene (6 bases). Trimming cost V 2 bases and J 1 base, with 15 bases left between them. Germline CDR1 SNHLY, CDR2 FYNNEI. This CDR3 is 16 amino acids long. CDR3 sequence: CASSELGAALSYEQYF. CDR3 DNA: TGTGCCAGCAGTGAATTGGGGGCAGCTTTGTCCTACGAGCAGTACTTC.

Many counts were recorded for this clonotype. The chain employs TRBV5-6 and TRBJ2-7; 7 bases align to TRBD2. Trimming took 4 bases from V and 5 from J; bases not matched to a gene: 6. The length of the CDR3 is 13 residues. Germline V lookup: CDR1 SGHDT, CDR2 YYEEEE. The DNA for the CDR3 is TGTGCCAGCAGCCTCTGGGAGGGTGACGAGCAGTACTTC. It is translated as CASSLWEGDEQYF.

The rearrangement uses TRBV2 and TRBJ2-3; the D is unclear. CDR1 is SNHLY and CDR2 is FYNNEI in the germline V gene. The CDR3 has 17 residues. Trimming removed 8 bases from V and 0 bases from J, with 21 bases in between. CDR3 in amino acids: CASRDSLDPVSTDTQYF. For the CDR3, the DNA is TGTGCCAGCCGCGATAGCCTGGACCCTGTGAGCACAGATACGCAGTATTTT.

This clonotype appeared many times. The gene calls are TRBV5-1 and TRBJ2-1; 10 bases match TRBD1. CDR3 length: 17 residues. V lost 5 bases and J lost 6; bases outside the gene matches: 14. CDR1 and CDR2 from the germline V gene are SGHRS and YFSETQ. The CDR3 protein is CASSQGFGTGVSNEQFF. As DNA, the CDR3 is TGCGCCAGCAGTCAGGGTTTTGGGACAGGGGTTTCCAATGAGCAGTTCTTC.

Many counts were recorded for this clonotype. V and J are TRBV4-3 and TRBJ2-7; D remains unclear. V was clipped by 0 bases and J by 3 bases, with 18 bases between them. From germline, CDR1 is LGHNA and CDR2 YSLEER. CDR3 length equals 17 residues. CDR3 region: CASSQENQGNIYYEQYF. The CDR3 DNA follows: TGCGCCAGCAGCCAAGAGAACCAAGGGAACATCTACTACGAGCAGTACTTC.

This clonotype was seen repeatedly, ten times or more. This chain links TRBV4-3 with TRBJ1-2; the D gene is possibly TRBD1 (5 bases). The germline V gene has CDR1 LGHNA and CDR2 YSLEER. Trimming took off 1 base at V and 12 bases at J, with 15 bases between the two ends. The CDR3 runs 13 residues. CDR3 nucleotide sequence: TGCGCCAGCAGCCAAGGTTGGGGCGAGAGACACACCTTC. Translating gives CASSQGWGERHTF.

There are many counts of this clonotype. The J gene is TRBJ2-5, the V gene TRBV11-2; a weak D match, TRBD2 (5 bases). V was trimmed by 2 bases and J by 4 bases, leaving 14 bases between them. This CDR3 has 15 residues. From germline, CDR1 is SGHAT and CDR2 FQNNGV. The CDR3 loop reads CASSLRLLRGETQYF. CDR3 bases: TGTGCCAGCAGCTTAAGACTACTCCGCGGAGAGACCCAGTACTTC.

The J gene is TRBJ2-3, the V gene TRBV7-2, with D uncertain. The CDR3 loop spans 15 amino acids. V gave up 1 base and J gave up 0 bases, with 8 bases separating them. The germline gives CDR1 SGHTA, CDR2 FQGNSA. The CDR3 loop is CASSLDMGSTDTQYF. The CDR3 DNA reads as TGTGCCAGCAGCTTAGACATGGGCAGCACAGATACGCAGTATTTT.

The table lists this clonotype with many counts. This sequence joins TRBV20-1 and TRBJ2-7; tentative D call: TRBD1 (5 bases). The CDR3 is made up of 13 amino acids. V was shortened by 3 bases and J by 2 bases, with 11 bases between the two germline ends. In germline, CDR1 is DFQATT, CDR2 SNEGSKA (reference sequence). CDR3 nucleotides: TGCAGTGCTAGTAAGGCAGGGACCTACGAGCAGTACTTC. Translation gives CSASKAGTYEQYF.

For this clonotype: A read error is possible here, since a much larger clone lies one base away. The J gene is TRBJ2-3, the V gene TRBV27; 10 positions match TRBD2. The CDR3 has 16 residues. The V gene's germline CDR1 is MNHEY and CDR2 SMNVEV (reference sequence). Germline trimming cut 3 bases from V and 5 bases from J; bases unmatched to any gene: 8. The CDR3 is CASSFLAGDQVDTQYF. Written as DNA, the CDR3 is TGTGCCAGCAGTTTTCTAGCGGGAGATCAGGTAGATACGCAGTATTTT.

This clonotype was detected ten times or more. The V gene is TRBV7-9, the J gene TRBJ2-3, with 10 nucleotides matching TRBD1. Germline V gene sequence: CDR1 SEHNR, CDR2 FQNEAQ (reference sequence). The ends lost 3 bases at V and 2 bases at J; junction bases unmatched: 2. This CDR3 comprises 15 residues. DNA of the CDR3: TGTGCCAGCAGCTTGGACAGGGGGTACACAGATACGCAGTATTTT. Protein: CASSLDRGYTDTQYF.

This clonotype was seen repeatedly, ten times or more. The V gene is TRBV24-1, the J gene TRBJ2-2, with D perhaps TRBD1 (5 bases). V lost 5 bases and J lost 3, with 12 bases in between. The CDR3 spans 15 residues. Germline-derived CDR1 and CDR2 are KGHDR and SFDVKD. CDR3 amino acids: CATSVGGAHTGELFF. The DNA for the CDR3 is TGTGCCACCAGTGTGGGTGGGGCCCACACCGGGGAGCTGTTTTTT.

There are many counts of this clonotype. The CDR3 protein is CASSSRVQGVGEQYF. CDR3 bases: TGTGCCAGCAGCTCCAGGGTACAGGGGGTCGGCGAGCAGTACTTC. This sequence joins TRBV5-5 and TRBJ2-7; 8 bases are a match to TRBD1. V trimming: 3 bases; J trimming: 6 bases; junction bases outside the gene matches: 11. CDR3 length: 15 amino acids. CDR1 and CDR2 from the germline V gene are SGHKS and YYEKEE (reference sequence).

As for this clonotype: This may arise from a read error, as a much more abundant clone is one base away. The CDR3 DNA is TGCGCCATCAGCCCCACATGGGGGGGCTCCTACGAGCAGTACTTC. Protein: CAISPTWGGSYEQYF. The rearrangement links TRBV4-3 to TRBJ2-7, with 7 bases lining up with TRBD2. Germline V CDR1 and CDR2: LGHNA, YSLEER. This CDR3 contains 15 residues.